The rows below give T cell receptor beta chains drawn from one sample of a study of blood T cell repertoires in COVID-19. Sequenced by immunoSEQ multiplex PCR; TCRdb stores in-frame clones only, minus some. The sample lists more than 250,000 clones; 80% to 90% were seen once. Material for sequencing was peripheral blood. These receptors were taken from a man between 18 and 35 years old who had recovered from COVID-19. The CDR3 runs from the conserved cysteine through the conserved F or W. D genes are given only for firm matches. Some rows have no size entry. The others give once, few or many, or a class for an expanded clone.

>TRBD1|-|TRBJ2-7|TRBV5-5
TGTGCCAGCAGCTTAACAGGGGACGAGCAGTACTTC
CASSLTGDEQYF
>-|once|TRBJ1-5|TRBV9
TGTGCCAGCAGCCTAGATCACGGTCAGCCCCAGCATTTT
CASSLDHGQPQHF
>-|-|TRBJ2-1|TRBV7-9
TGTGCCAGCAGCTTATCAGAATACAATGAGCAGTTCTTC
CASSLSEYNEQFF
>TRBD1|-|TRBJ1-2|TRBV6-5
TGTGCCAGCCAGGGGACAGGCCTGAGCTATGGCTACACCTTC
CASQGTGLSYGYTF
>-|-|TRBJ1-1|TRBV6-6
TGTGCCAGCGTATACAATATGAACACTGAAGCTTTCTTT
CASVYNMNTEAFF
>-|-|TRBJ2-4|TRBV20-1
TGCAGTGCTAGTAACTCGCACGGGGCCAAAAACATTCAGTACTTC
CSASNSHGAKNIQYF
>TRBD2|-|TRBJ2-2|TRBV19
TGTGCCAGTAGGCTGGGACTAGCGGACTACACCGGGGAGCTGTTTTTT
CASRLGLADYTGELFF
>-|once|TRBJ1-2|TRBV18
TGTGCCAGCTCACCACGGTCGGGTTTTGAGAATGGCTACACCTTC
CASSPRSGFENGYTF
>TRBD1|-|TRBJ1-1|TRBV3-1/TRBV3-2
TGTGCCAGCAGCCAAGGGACAGGGAAACGAGGCACTGAAGCTTTCTTT
CASSQGTGKRGTEAFF
>TRBD2|few|TRBJ2-5|TRBV11-3
TGTGCCAGCAGCCACCCGGTGGGGGGGCAAGAGACCCAGTACTTC
CASSHPVGGQETQYF
>TRBD1|-|TRBJ1-2|TRBV9
TGTGCCAGCAGCGCCGGGGACAGGGCAGAAGGCTACACCTTC
CASSAGDRAEGYTF
>TRBD1|-|TRBJ1-2|TRBV7-9
TGTGCCAGCAGCGCCCTCCGGGACAGGGGTAGGGGTGGCTACACCTTC
CASSALRDRGRGGYTF
>TRBD1|-|TRBJ2-4|TRBV7-9
TGTGCCAGCAGCTGGGGACAGGGACAAAACATTCAGTACTTC
CASSWGQGQNIQYF
>TRBD1|-|TRBJ1-4|TRBV10-3
TGTGCCATCAATGACCTGGACAGGGGTATTGTTCAGGCTAATGAAAAACTGTTTTTT
CAINDLDRGIVQANEKLFF
>TRBD1|-|TRBJ2-7|TRBV4-1
TGCGCCAGCAGCCAAGAGGACAGGTTCTACGAGCAGTACTTC
CASSQEDRFYEQYF
>TRBD1|-|TRBJ1-2|TRBV2
TGTGCCACCGCGGACAGGGCCACTAACTATGGCTACACCTTC
CATADRATNYGYTF
>-|-|TRBJ1-1|TRBV28
TGTGCCAGCAGTTGGGGCAAAAATGAAGCTTTCTTT
CASSWGKNEAFF
>-|-|TRBJ1-1|TRBV5-8
TGTGCCAGCAGCTTGAATTCGGTGAACCCTGAAGCTTTCTTT
CASSLNSVNPEAFF
>TRBD1|-|TRBJ1-2|TRBV27
TGTGCCAGCAATCCCTCCGGGACAGTTACTTATGGCTACACCTTC
CASNPSGTVTYGYTF
>-|few|TRBJ1-1|TRBV12-3/TRBV12-4
TGTGCCAGCAGTTTGGGAGGAGGGTTAGTATACTTCTTT
CASSLGGGLVYFF
>-|-|TRBJ2-7|TRBV7-3
TGTGCCAGCAGCTTAAAAGGGGAAGTCTACGAGCAGTACTTC
CASSLKGEVYEQYF
>-|-|TRBJ1-4|TRBV5-6
TGTGCCAGCAGTGGGACCTGGGGGGTCGGGGAAAAACTGTTTTTT
CASSGTWGVGEKLFF
>TRBD2|-|TRBJ2-5|TRBV2
TGTGCCAGCAGTCTAGGAGCGGGAGGGTACCAAGAGACCCAGTACTTC
CASSLGAGGYQETQYF
>-|once|TRBJ1-1|TRBV6-1
TGTGCCAGCAGTGAAGTGCTGGGGACTTCTGAAGCTTTCTTT
CASSEVLGTSEAFF
>-|-|TRBJ1-4|TRBV18
TGTGCCAGCTCACCACCGGGACAAGCCAATGAAAAACTGTTTTTT
CASSPPGQANEKLFF
>-|once|TRBJ2-1|TRBV7-9
TGTGCCAGCAGCTTAGGAGTTAGCTCCTACAATGAGCAGTTCTTC
CASSLGVSSYNEQFF
>TRBD1|-|TRBJ1-2|TRBV19
TGTGCCAGTAGATCAACAGGGGGCGATGGCTACACCTTC
CASRSTGGDGYTF
>-|-|TRBJ1-5|TRBV18
TGTGCCAGCTCACCACCATACAACACGGGAGCCCCCCAGCATTTT
CASSPPYNTGAPQHF
>TRBD1|-|TRBJ2-7|TRBV18
TGTGCCAGCTCATCGGGACAGGGGGTTTCGTCGCAGTACTTC
CASSSGQGVSSQYF
>TRBD1|-|TRBJ1-4|TRBV5-6
TGTGCCAGCAGCTTACAGGGGAATGAAAAACTGTTTTTT
CASSLQGNEKLFF
>TRBD1|-|TRBJ1-1|TRBV19
TGTGCCAGGGTCCGACAGGGGGCAGATAGAAGCGCTGAAGCTTTCTTT
CARVRQGADRSAEAFF